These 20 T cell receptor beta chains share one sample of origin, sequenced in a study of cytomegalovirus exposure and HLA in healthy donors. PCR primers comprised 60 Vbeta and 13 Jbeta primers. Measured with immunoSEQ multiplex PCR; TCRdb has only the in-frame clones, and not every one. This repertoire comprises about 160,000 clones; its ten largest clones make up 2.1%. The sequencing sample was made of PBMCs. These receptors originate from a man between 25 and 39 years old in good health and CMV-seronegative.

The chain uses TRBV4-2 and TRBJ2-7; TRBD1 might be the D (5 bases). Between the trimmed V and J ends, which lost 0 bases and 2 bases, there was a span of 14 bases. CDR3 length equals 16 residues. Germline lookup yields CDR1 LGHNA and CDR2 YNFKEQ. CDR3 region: CASSQEYEGATYEQYF. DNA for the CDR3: TGTGCCAGCAGCCAAGAGTACGAAGGGGCCACCTACGAGCAGTACTTC.

The CDR3 DNA reads as TGTGCCAGCAGTTTTGCCGGGACAGCTCCAAATTCACCCCTCCACTTT. Residues: CASSFAGTAPNSPLHF. This chain links TRBV11-1 with TRBJ1-6; 7 positions match TRBD1. V was clipped by 6 bases and J by 7 bases; unmatched bases: 12. The CDR3 spans 16 residues. The germline V gene encodes CDR1 SGHAT and CDR2 FQDESV (reference sequence).

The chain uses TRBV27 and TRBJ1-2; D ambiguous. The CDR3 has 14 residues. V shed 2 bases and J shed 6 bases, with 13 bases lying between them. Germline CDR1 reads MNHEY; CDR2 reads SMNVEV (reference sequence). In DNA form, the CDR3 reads TGTGCCAGCAGTTTAGCGAGGGAAGTGGATGGCTACACCTTC. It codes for CASSLAREVDGYTF.

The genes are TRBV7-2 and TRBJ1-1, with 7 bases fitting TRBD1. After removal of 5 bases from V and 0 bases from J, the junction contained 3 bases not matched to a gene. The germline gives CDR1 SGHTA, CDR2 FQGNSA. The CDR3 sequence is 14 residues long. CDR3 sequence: CASSDTGVNTEAFF. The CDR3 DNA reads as TGTGCCAGCAGCGACACAGGGGTGAACACTGAAGCTTTCTTT.

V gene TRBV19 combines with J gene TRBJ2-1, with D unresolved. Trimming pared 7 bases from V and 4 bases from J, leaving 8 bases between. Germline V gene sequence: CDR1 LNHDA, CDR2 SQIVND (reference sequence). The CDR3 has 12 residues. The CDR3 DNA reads TGTGCCAGTAAACAGCCGTACAATGAGCAGTTCTTC. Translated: CASKQPYNEQFF.

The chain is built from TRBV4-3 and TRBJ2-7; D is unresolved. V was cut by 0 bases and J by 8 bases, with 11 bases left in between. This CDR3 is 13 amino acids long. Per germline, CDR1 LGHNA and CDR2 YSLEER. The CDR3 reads CASSQDVGRKQYF. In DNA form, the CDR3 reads TGCGCCAGCAGCCAAGATGTGGGCCGGAAGCAGTACTTC.

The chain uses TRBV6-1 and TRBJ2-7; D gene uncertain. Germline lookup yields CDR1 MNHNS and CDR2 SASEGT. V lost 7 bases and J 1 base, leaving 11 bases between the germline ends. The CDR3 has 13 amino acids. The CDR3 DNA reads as TGTGCCAGCATAAAATACGGTTCCTACGAGCAGTACTTC. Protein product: CASIKYGSYEQYF.

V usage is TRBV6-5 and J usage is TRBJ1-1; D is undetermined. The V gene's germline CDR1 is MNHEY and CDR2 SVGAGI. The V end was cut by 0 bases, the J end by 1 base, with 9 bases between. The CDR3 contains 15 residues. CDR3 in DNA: TGTGCCAGCAGTTACTCAGTGGCGGCGAACACTGAAGCTTTCTTT. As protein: CASSYSVAANTEAFF.

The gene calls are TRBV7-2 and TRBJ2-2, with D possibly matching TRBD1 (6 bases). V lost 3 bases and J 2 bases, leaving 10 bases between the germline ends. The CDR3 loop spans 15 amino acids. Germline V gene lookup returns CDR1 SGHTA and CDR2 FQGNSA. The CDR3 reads CASSFWTVNTGELFF. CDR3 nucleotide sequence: TGTGCCAGCAGCTTTTGGACAGTCAACACCGGGGAGCTGTTTTTT.

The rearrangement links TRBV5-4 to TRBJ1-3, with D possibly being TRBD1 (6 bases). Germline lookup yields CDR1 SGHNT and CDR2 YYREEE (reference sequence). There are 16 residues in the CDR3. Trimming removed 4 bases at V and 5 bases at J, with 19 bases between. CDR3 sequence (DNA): TGTGCCAGCAGCCCTACTCCGGGACATGGAAGAAACACCATATATTTT. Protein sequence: CASSPTPGHGRNTIYF.

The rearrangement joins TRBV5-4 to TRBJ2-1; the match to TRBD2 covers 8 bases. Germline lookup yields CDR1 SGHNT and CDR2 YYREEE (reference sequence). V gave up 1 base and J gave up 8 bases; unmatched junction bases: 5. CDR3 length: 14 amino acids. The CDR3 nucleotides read TGTGCCAGCAGCTTGAGCGGGAGCTGGGATGAGCAGTTCTTC. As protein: CASSLSGSWDEQFF.

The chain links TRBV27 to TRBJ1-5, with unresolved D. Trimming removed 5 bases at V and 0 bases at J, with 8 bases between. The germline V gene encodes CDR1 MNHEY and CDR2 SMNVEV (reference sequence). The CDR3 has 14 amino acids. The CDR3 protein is CASSNFDSNQPQHF. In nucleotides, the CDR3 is TGTGCCAGCAGTAACTTTGATAGCAATCAGCCCCAGCATTTT.

The CDR3 nucleotides read TGTGCCAGTCTGGAGGCCTGGGGCAATCAGCCCCAGCATTTT. Amino acids: CASLEAWGNQPQHF. The V and J genes are TRBV2 and TRBJ1-5; no definite D call. Germline V lookup: CDR1 SNHLY, CDR2 FYNNEI. V was pared by 9 bases and J by 2 bases, with 14 bases between. The CDR3 runs 14 residues.

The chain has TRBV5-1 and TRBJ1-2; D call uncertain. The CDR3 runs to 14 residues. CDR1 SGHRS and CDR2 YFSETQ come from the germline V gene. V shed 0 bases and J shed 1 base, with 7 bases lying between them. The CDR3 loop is CASSLGADNYGYTF. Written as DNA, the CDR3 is TGCGCCAGCAGCTTGGGGGCTGATAACTATGGCTACACCTTC. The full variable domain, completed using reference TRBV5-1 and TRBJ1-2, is KAGVTQTPRYLIKTRGQQVTLSCSPISGHRSVSWYQQTPGQGLQFLFEYFSETQRNKGNFPGRFSGRQFSNSRSEMNVSTLELGDSALYLCASSLGADNYGYTFGSGTRLTVV.

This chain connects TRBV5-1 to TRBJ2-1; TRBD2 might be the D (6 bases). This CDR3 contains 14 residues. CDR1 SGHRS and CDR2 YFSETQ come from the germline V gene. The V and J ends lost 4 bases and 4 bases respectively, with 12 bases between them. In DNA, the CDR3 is TGCGCCAGCAGCACATCTGGGGGGTACAATGAGCAGTTCTTC. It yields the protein CASSTSGGYNEQFF.

The DNA for the CDR3 is TGTGCCAGCAGCTTAATCCCACAGGGCGCAGGTGAAAAACTGTTTTTT. Protein product: CASSLIPQGAGEKLFF. The V and J genes are TRBV7-9 and TRBJ1-4, with D possibly being TRBD1 (6 bases). Germline-derived CDR1 and CDR2 are SEHNR and FQNEAQ (reference sequence). The germline V and J ends were trimmed by 2 bases and 7 bases, with 17 bases remaining between them. The CDR3 has 16 amino acids.

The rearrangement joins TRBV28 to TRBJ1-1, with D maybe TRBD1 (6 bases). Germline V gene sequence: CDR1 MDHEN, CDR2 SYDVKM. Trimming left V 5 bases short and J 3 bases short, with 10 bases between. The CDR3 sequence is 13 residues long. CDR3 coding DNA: TGTGCCAGCAGTCGAGGGGGGGACACTGAAGCTTTCTTT. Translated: CASSRGGDTEAFF.

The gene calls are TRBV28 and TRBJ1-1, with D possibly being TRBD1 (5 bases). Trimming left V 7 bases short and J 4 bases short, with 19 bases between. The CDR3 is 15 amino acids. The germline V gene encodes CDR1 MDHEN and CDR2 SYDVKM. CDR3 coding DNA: TGTGCCAGCACCCCAGGGTGGGACTCAGCCACTGAAGCTTTCTTT. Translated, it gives CASTPGWDSATEAFF.

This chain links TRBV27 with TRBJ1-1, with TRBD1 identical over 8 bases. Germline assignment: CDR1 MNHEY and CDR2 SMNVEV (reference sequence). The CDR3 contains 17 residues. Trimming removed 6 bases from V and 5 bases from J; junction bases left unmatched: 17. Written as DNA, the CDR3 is TGTGCCAGCAGCCGTAGCCAGGGGGCACTCTTGGGGACTGAAGCTTTCTTT. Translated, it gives CASSRSQGALLGTEAFF.

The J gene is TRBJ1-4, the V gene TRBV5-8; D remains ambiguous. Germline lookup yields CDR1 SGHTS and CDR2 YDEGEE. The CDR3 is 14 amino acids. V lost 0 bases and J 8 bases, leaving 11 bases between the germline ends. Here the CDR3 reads CASSLAGIKEKLFF. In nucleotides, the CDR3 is TGTGCCAGCAGCTTGGCGGGGATTAAGGAAAAACTGTTTTTT.